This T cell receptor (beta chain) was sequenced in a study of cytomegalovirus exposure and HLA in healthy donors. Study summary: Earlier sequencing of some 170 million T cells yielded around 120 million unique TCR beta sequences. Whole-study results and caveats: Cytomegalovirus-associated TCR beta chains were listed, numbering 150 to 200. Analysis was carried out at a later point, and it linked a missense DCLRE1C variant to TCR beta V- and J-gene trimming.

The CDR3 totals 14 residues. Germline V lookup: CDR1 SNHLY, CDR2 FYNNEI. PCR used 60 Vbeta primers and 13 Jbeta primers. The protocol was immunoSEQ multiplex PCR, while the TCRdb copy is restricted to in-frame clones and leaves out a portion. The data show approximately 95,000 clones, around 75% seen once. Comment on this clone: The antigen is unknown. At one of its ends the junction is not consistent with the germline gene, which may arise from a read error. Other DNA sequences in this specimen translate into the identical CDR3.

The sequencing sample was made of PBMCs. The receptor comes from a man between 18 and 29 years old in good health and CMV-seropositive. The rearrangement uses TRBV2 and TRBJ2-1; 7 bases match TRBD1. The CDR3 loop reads CASSFLTQGNEQFF. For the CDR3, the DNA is TGTGCCAGCAGCTTCCTCACACAGGGGAATGAACAGTTCTTC.